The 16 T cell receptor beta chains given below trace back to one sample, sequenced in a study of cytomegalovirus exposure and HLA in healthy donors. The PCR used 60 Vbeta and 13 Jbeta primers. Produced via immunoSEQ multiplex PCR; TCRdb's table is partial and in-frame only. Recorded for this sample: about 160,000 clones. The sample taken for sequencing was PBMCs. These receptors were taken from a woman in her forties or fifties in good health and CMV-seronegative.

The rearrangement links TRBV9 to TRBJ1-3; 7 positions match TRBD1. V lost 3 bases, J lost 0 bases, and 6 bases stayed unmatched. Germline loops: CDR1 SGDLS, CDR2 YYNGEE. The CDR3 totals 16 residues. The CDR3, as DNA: TGTGCCAGCAGCGCCGGACAGGCCCGCTCTGGAAACACCATATATTTT. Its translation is CASSAGQARSGNTIYF.

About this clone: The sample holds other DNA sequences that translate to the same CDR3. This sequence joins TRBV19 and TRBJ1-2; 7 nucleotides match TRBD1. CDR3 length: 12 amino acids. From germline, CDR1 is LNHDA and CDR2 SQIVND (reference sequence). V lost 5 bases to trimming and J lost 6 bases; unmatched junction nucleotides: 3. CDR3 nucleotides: TGTGCCAGTAGTGACAGGGATGATGGCTACACCTTC. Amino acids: CASSDRDDGYTF. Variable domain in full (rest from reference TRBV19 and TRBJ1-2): DGGITQSPKYLFRKEGQNVTLSCEQNLNHDAMYWYRQDPGQGLRLIYYSQIVNDFQKGDIAEGYSVSREKKESFPLTVTSAQKNPTAFYLCASSDRDDGYTFGSGTRLTVV.

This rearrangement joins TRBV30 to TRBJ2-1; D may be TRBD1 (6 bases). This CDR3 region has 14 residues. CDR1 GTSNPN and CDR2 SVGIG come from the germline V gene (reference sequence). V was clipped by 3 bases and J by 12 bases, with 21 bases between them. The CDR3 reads CAWRDLGTTGTQFF. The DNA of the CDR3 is TGTGCCTGGAGGGACCTCGGGACAACCGGGACGCAGTTCTTC.

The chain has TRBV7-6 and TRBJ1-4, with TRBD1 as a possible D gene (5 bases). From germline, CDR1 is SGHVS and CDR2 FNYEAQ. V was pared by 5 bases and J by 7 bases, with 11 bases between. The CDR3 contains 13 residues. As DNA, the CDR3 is TGTGCCAGCAGCCCCAGGGAGGGTGAAAAACTGTTTTTT. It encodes CASSPREGEKLFF. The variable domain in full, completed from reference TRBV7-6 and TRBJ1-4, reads GAGVSQSPRYKVTKRGQDVALRCDPISGHVSLYWYRQALGQGPEFLTYFNYEAQQDKSGLPNDRFSAERPEGSISTLTIQRTEQRDSAMYRCASSPREGEKLFFGSGTQLSVL.

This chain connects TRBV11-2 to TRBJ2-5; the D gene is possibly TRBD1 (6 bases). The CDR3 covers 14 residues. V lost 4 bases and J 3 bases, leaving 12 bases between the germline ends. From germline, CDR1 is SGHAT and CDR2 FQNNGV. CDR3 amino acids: CASSYGRGKETQYF. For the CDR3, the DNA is TGTGCCAGCAGCTACGGCAGGGGAAAAGAGACCCAGTACTTC.

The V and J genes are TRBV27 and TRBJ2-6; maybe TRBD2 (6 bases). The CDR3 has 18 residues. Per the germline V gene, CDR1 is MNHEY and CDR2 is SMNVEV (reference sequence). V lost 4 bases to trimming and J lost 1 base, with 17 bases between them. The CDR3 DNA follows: TGTGCCAGCAGTTCAATGCCGGGACTTAATTCTGGGGCCAACGTCCTGACTTTC. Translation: CASSSMPGLNSGANVLTF.

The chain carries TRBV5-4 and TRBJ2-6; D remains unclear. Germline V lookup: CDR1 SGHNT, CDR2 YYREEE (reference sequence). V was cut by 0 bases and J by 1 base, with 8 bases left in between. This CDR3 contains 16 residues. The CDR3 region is CASSLGGASGANVLTF. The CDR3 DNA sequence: TGTGCCAGCAGCTTGGGAGGCGCTTCTGGGGCCAACGTCCTGACTTTC. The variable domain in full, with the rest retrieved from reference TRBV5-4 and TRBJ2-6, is ETGVTQSPTHLIKTRGQQVTLRCSSQSGHNTVSWYQQALGQGPQFIFQYYREEENGRGNFPPRFSGLQFPNYSSELNVNALELDDSALYLCASSLGGASGANVLTFGAGSRLTVL.

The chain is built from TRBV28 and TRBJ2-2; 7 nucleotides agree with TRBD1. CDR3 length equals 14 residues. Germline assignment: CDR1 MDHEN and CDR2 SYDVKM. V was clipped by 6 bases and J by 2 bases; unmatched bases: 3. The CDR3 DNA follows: TGTGCCAGCAGGGGGACAGCTAACACCGGGGAGCTGTTTTTT. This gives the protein CASRGTANTGELFF.

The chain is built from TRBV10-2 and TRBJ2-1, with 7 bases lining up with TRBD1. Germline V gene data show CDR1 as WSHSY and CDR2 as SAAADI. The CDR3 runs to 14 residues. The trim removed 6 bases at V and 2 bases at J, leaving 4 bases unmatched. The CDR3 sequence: CASRSTGPYNEQFF. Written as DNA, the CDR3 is TGCGCCAGCAGGTCGACAGGGCCCTACAATGAGCAGTTCTTC.

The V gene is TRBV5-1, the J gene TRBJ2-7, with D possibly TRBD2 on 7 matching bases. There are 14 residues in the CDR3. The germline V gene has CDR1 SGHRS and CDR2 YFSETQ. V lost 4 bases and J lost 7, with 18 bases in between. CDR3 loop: CASSLGQRAGEQYF. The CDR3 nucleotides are TGCGCCAGCAGCCTCGGACAGCGAGCGGGGGAGCAGTACTTC.

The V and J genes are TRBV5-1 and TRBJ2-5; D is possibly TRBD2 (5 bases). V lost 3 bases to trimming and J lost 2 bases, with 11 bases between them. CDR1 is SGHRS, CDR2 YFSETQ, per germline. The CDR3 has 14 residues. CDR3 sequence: CASSSIATQETQYF. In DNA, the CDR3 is TGCGCCAGCAGCTCCATAGCGACTCAAGAGACCCAGTACTTC. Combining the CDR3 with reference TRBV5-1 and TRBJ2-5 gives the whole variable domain KAGVTQTPRYLIKTRGQQVTLSCSPISGHRSVSWYQQTPGQGLQFLFEYFSETQRNKGNFPGRFSGRQFSNSRSEMNVSTLELGDSALYLCASSSIATQETQYFGPGTRLLVL.

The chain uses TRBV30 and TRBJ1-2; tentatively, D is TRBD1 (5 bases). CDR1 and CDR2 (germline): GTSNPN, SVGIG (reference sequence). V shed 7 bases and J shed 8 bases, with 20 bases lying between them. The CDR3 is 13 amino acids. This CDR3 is CAFSQWGLRGYTF. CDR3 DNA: TGTGCCTTTTCTCAGTGGGGACTACGGGGCTACACCTTC. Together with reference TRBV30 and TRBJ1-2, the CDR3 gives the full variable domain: SQTIHQWPATLVQPVGSPLSLECTVEGTSNPNLYWYRQAAGRGLQLLFYSVGIGQISSEVPQNLSASRPQDRQFILSSKKLLLSDSGFYLCAFSQWGLRGYTFGSGTRLTVV.

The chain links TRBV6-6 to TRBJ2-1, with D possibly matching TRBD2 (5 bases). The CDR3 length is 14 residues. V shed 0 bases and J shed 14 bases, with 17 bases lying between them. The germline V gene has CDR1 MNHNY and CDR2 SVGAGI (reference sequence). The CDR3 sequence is CASSYSLDSSWEFF. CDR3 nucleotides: TGTGCCAGCAGTTACTCCCTGGACTCCTCGTGGGAGTTCTTC.

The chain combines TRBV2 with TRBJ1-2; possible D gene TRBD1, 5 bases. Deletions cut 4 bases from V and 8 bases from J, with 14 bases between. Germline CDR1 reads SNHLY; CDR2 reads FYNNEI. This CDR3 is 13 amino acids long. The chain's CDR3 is CASSGSRDEGYTF. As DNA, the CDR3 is TGTGCCAGCAGTGGAAGCAGGGATGAAGGCTACACCTTC.

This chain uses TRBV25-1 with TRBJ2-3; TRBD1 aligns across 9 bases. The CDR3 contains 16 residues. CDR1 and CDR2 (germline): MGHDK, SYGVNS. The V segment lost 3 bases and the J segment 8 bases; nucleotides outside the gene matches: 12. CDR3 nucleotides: TGTGCCAGCAGTGACTCAGGGACAGGGAAAGTTCGTACGCAGTATTTT. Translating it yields CASSDSGTGKVRTQYF.

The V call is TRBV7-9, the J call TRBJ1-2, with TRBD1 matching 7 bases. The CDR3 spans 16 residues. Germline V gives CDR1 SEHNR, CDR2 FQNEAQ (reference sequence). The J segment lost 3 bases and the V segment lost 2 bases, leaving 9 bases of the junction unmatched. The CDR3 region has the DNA TGTGCCAGCAGCTTATCCGGGGACAGCCGCTACTATGGCTACACCTTC. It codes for CASSLSGDSRYYGYTF.